The 9 T cell receptor beta chains below come from one sample, sequenced in a study of PD-1 blockade in classical Hodgkin lymphoma. Using immunoSEQ multiplex PCR, the repertoire was profiled, and TCRdb retains in-frame clones only, with some absent. The data show 90,000 to 130,000 clones, nearly 90% seen once. The patients all showed relapse after autologous stem cell transplantation, while their brentuximab vedotin exposure varied. The starting material was peripheral blood mononuclear cells (PBMCs), obtained before the second cycle of nivolumab. Source of these receptors: a human donor with classical Hodgkin lymphoma.

V usage is TRBV7-2 and J usage is TRBJ2-7; TRBD2 matches at 9 bases. The CDR3 has 15 residues. Trimming took 1 base from V and 2 from J; bases not matched to a gene: 3. The germline V gene encodes CDR1 SGHTA and CDR2 FQGNSA. The CDR3 loop reads CASSLVAGDPYEQYF. The CDR3 DNA follows: TGTGCCAGCAGCTTAGTAGCGGGGGACCCCTACGAGCAGTACTTC.

This clone was detected only once. The chain joins TRBV7-9 to TRBJ2-7; D possibly corresponds to TRBD1 (5 bases). Trimming removed 0 bases at V and 1 base at J, with 7 bases between. The germline gives CDR1 SEHNR, CDR2 FQNEAQ (reference sequence). This CDR3 has 14 residues. CDR3 sequence: CASSLAGPSYEQYF. For the CDR3, the DNA is TGTGCCAGCAGCTTAGCGGGGCCTTCCTACGAGCAGTACTTC.

In this sample, this clone turned up once. V usage is TRBV6-1 and J usage is TRBJ2-1, with TRBD1 identical over 7 bases. After removal of 1 base from V and 6 bases from J, the junction contained 6 bases not matched to a gene. The CDR3 length is 15 residues. Germline CDR1 reads MNHNS; CDR2 reads SASEGT. CDR3 bases: TGTGCCAGCAGTGAAGGCAAGACAGGGAGCAATGAGCAGTTCTTC. It encodes CASSEGKTGSNEQFF.

This chain joins TRBV30 and TRBJ1-2, with D possibly matching TRBD1 (6 bases). Trimming stripped 4 bases from V and 7 bases from J, with 10 bases between. Per germline, CDR1 GTSNPN and CDR2 SVGIG (reference sequence). The CDR3 is 11 residues long. CDR3 protein: CAWKGGGGYTF. The DNA for the CDR3 is TGTGCCTGGAAGGGGGGAGGTGGCTACACCTTC.

This chain connects TRBV29-1 to TRBJ1-1; no reliable D call. The CDR3 is made up of 12 amino acids. Germline V gene lookup returns CDR1 SQVTM and CDR2 ANQGSEA. V was pared by 3 bases and J by 1 base, with 6 bases between. The CDR3 reads CSVDPGNTEAFF. In nucleotides, the CDR3 is TGCAGCGTTGATCCAGGGAACACTGAAGCTTTCTTT.

The chain uses TRBV5-1 and TRBJ1-4, with D uncertain. Trimming took off 4 bases at V and 10 bases at J, with 14 bases between the two ends. Germline CDR1 reads SGHRS; CDR2 reads YFSETQ. This CDR3 has 13 residues. Written as DNA, the CDR3 is TGCGCCAGCAGCCAAACCCCACGTCTAAAACTGTTTTTT. This gives the protein CASSQTPRLKLFF.

This chain links TRBV11-2 with TRBJ1-1; possibly TRBD1 for D (5 bases). CDR1 and CDR2 from the germline V gene are SGHAT and FQNNGV. With 1 base removed from V and 1 base from J, the gap between germline ends came to 19 bases. The CDR3 extends over 18 amino acids. The CDR3 reads CASSLGMTWDSKNTEAFF. Here the CDR3 DNA reads TGTGCCAGCAGCTTAGGGATGACGTGGGACTCCAAGAACACTGAAGCTTTCTTT.

The chain uses TRBV5-1 and TRBJ1-6; TRBD1 aligns across 10 bases. The V gene's germline CDR1 is SGHRS and CDR2 YFSETQ. This CDR3 comprises 18 residues. With V trimmed by 5 bases and J by 0 bases, 8 bases remained unmatched. The CDR3 region has the DNA TGCGCCAGCAGATTGTCGACAGGGGGCTTCTCCTATAATTCACCCCTCCACTTT. Residues: CASRLSTGGFSYNSPLHF.

The V and J genes are TRBV4-3 and TRBJ2-1; D is perhaps TRBD2 (6 bases). Between the trimmed V and J ends, which lost 0 bases and 5 bases, there was a span of 17 bases. Germline V gene sequence: CDR1 LGHNA, CDR2 YSLEER. The CDR3 has 17 amino acids. CDR3 bases: TGCGCCAGCAGCCAAGATCGAAGGAGGGCCGGAGACAATGAGCAGTTCTTC. Its protein is CASSQDRRRAGDNEQFF.